This paragraph reports one T cell receptor (beta chain). This sample includes further DNA sequences coding for the same CDR3. Assay used: immunoSEQ multiplex PCR; TCRdb lists only in-frame clones, some missing. The sample includes about 370,000 clones, roughly nine tenths of them seen just once. This entry comes from a study of blood T cell repertoires in COVID-19. J lost 2 bases, V lost 3 bases, and 2 bases had no gene match. The CDR3 runs to 14 residues. Germline V gene lookup returns CDR1 LNHDA and CDR2 SQIVND (reference sequence). During the 2 weeks before they entered the study, exposed participants had met someone with a PCR-confirmed or clinician-diagnosed COVID-19 case.

This chain joins TRBV19 and TRBJ1-1, with 8 bases that match TRBD1. Sequenced material: PBMCs or T cells enriched from blood (not recorded which). The clonotype was recovered from a woman aged 40-49 years who had been exposed to COVID-19. This chain's CDR3 is CASSIDRGNTEAFF. Written as DNA, the CDR3 is TGTGCCAGTAGTATTGACAGGGGAAACACTGAAGCTTTCTTT.